This T cell receptor (beta chain) is from a study of T cell repertoires in cytomegalovirus infection (dated by TCRdb to between 2019 and 2020). In the study overall: The peptide stimulations were aimed at well-studied HLA-B-restricted epitopes as well as recently identified HLA-C-restricted CMV epitopes, whose presentation resists viral immunomodulation. Donor HLA type was relevant to the analysis, as public TCR beta signatures indicated carriage of CMV infection together with the matching HLA type.

Study-wide findings and limitations: Carriers of CMV infection plus the relevant HLA type were discriminated by the cumulative frequency of public TCR beta family members in the study cohort and in an independent roughly 400-donor cohort. The ex vivo response was dominated by HLA-C-restricted CMV-specific TCR beta clonotypes, which also provided the single most frequent clonotype in two of eight donors.

V has 4 bases trimmed and J has 7 bases trimmed; junction bases matching no gene number 8. For CDR1 and CDR2, the germline V gene lists SQVTM and ANQGSEA. Spanning cysteine to phenylalanine, the CDR3 consists of 14 amino acids. Only the CDR3 part of the read is kept: 42 bases, read in frame from the first base. For sequencing, an Illumina HiSeq 1500 was employed. TCRdb trimmed public reads at Q25 via fastp, called clones via MiXCR and kept in-frame beta chains. Identical CDR3 protein sequences are pooled into one entry, listed with their most common genes and DNA. The sample yields approximately 470,000 distinct CDR3 sequences; approximately 42% were counted once. Clones ranked in the top ten supply just under 45% of the sample. In light of the paper, this sample's treatment or condition label describes: in vitro stimulation with specific CMV peptide epitopes to enrich CMV-specific T cells. About this clonotype: Its target antigen remains unknown. The input lacks base qualities; no much larger clone sits a single base away.

This TCR was recovered from a human donor in good health (CMV status not recorded). Some clones in this sample may be carry-over from other donors' samples. The sequences come from cultured PBMCs, collected from culture after CMV antigen stimulation. The chain employs TRBV29-1 and TRBJ1-4; 8 bases in between match TRBD1. The encoded CDR3 is CSVASRGRFEKLFF. The bases read TGCAGCGTTGCGAGCAGGGGGCGCTTTGAAAAACTGTTTTTT.